Below, one TCR beta chain is given with its context. The antigen remains undetermined. The data originate from a study of OX40 agonist ivuxolimab in advanced cancers. Study in general: An agonistic human IgG2 monoclonal antibody against OX40 (CD134) was given. Regarding the study as a whole: The study found that CD8+ T cells averaged more expanded clones than CD4+. At 0.1 to 3.0 mg/kg and by week 6, clonal expansion occurred in CD4+ and CD8+ blood T cells.

Systemic immunosuppression or a history of autoimmune disease excluded patients. The method was immunoSEQ multiplex PCR; TCRdb's version includes in-frame clones alone and lacks a portion of them. The sample shows 25,000 to 35,000 clones, approximately 91% of them seen only once. The V gene's germline CDR1 is SGHRS and CDR2 YFSETQ. The CDR3 extends over 16 amino acids. With 1 base removed from V and 0 bases from J, the gap between germline ends came to 13 bases. The specimen was CD4+ or CD8+ T cells sorted from blood, collected in a trial of the OX40 agonist ivuxolimab. The clonotype comes from an adult with an advanced solid tumor such as melanoma, head and neck, liver or kidney cancer. The rearrangement joins TRBV5-1 to TRBJ1-2; D unresolved. The CDR3 nucleotides read TGCGCCAGCAGCTTGTTTACGGGCAGAGCTAACTATGGCTACACCTTC. This encodes CASSLFTGRANYGYTF.